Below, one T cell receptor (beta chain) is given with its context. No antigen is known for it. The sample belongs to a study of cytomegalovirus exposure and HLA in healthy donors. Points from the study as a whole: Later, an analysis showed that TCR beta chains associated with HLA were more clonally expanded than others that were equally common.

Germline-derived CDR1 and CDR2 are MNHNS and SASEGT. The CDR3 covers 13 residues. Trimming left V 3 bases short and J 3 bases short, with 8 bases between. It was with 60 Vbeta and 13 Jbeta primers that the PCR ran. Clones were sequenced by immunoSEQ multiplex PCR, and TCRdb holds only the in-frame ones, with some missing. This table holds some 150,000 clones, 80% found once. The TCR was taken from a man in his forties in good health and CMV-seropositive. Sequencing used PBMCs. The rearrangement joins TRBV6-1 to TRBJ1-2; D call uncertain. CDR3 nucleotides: TGTGCCAGCAGTGACAGGCCTGACTATGGCTACACCTTC. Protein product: CASSDRPDYGYTF.